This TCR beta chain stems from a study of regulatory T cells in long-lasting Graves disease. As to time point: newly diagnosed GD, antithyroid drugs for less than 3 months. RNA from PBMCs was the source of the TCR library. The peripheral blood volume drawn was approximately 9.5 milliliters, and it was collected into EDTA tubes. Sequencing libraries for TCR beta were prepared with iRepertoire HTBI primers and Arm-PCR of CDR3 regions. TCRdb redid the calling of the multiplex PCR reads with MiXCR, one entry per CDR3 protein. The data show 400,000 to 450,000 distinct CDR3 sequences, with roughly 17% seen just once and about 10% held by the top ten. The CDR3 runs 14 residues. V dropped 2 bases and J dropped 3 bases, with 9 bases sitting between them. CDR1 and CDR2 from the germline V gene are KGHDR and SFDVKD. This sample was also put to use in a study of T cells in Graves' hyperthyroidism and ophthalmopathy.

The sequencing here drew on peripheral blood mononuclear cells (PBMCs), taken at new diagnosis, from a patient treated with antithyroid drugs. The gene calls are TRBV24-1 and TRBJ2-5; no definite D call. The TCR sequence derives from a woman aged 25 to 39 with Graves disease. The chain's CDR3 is CATSDSPHKETQYF. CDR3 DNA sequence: TGTGCCACCAGTGATTCCCCCCACAAAGAGACCCAGTACTTC.